This TCR beta chain derives from a study of T cell clones after liver transplantation. Study in general: Post-transplant blood was tracked for graft-donor-reactive T cell clones identified in a pre-transplant mixed lymphocyte reaction. Tolerance: complete withdrawal held at least one year, liver enzymes staying within twice normal.

Profiled with immunoSEQ multiplex PCR; TCRdb holds only in-frame clones, not every one. Of around 110,000 clones listed, 90% are singletons. Points from the study as a whole: A larger donor-reactive than third-party decline suggested partial antigen-specific deletion.

This clone was counted once. What it recognizes is unknown. V shed 5 bases and J shed 0 bases, with 17 bases lying between them. CDR1 SGHAT and CDR2 FQNNGV come from the germline V gene. The CDR3 runs 16 residues. The sequences come from CD4+ T cells from blood, collected 12 months after liver transplant. The TCR originated in a human patient who received a liver transplant. The graft donor may be the source of some T cells. The chain couples TRBV11-2 to TRBJ2-7, with D uncertain. DNA of the CDR3: TGTGCCAGCAGCCTACAGTCGGCTTCCTACTCCTACGAGCAGTACTTC. Its translation: CASSLQSASYSYEQYF.